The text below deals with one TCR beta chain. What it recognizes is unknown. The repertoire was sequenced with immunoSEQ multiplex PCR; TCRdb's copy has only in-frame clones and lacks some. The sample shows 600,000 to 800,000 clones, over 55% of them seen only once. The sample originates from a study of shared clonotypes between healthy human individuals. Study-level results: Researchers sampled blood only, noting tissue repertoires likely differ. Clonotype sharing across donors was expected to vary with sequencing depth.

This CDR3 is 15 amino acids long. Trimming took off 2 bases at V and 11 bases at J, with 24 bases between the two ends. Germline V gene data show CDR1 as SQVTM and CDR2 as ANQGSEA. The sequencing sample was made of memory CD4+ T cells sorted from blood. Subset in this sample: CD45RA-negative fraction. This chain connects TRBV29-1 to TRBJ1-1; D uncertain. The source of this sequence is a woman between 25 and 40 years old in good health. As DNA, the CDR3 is TGCAGCGTTGAATCCCTCACCGGGCCTCCGCAGCAGGCTTTCTTT. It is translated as CSVESLTGPPQQAFF.